The 20 T cell receptor beta chains given below trace back to one sample, sequenced in a study of CD8 T cells in ankylosing spondylitis. TCRdb recomputed calls from the 5' RACE reads with MiXCR, one row per CDR3 protein. The sample includes more than 300,000 distinct CDR3 sequences, around a tenth of them seen just once. The sequencing input was blood, either unsorted or a sorted T cell fraction (not recorded which). These receptors were taken from a female donor with ankylosing spondylitis or in good health (not recorded which).

This clonotype has a count of ten or more. The rearrangement joins TRBV28 to TRBJ2-1; 8 bases line up with TRBD2. The CDR3 is 18 amino acids. Germline V gene sequence: CDR1 MDHEN, CDR2 SYDVKM. J was trimmed by 6 bases and V by 2 bases; bases with no gene match: 15. The CDR3 region is CASSLSLVDGGRSNEQFF. CDR3 DNA sequence: TGTGCCAGCAGTTTAAGTTTGGTCGATGGCGGGAGGAGCAATGAGCAGTTCTTC.

This clonotype occurred many times. The chain employs TRBV29-1 and TRBJ1-5, with TRBD1 matching over 7 bases. This CDR3 is 14 amino acids long. J was trimmed by 0 bases and V by 5 bases; bases with no gene match: 4. The germline V gene encodes CDR1 SQVTM and CDR2 ANQGSEA. CDR3 nucleotide sequence: TGCAGCGTTTCGCAGGGGGTTAGCAATCAGCCCCAGCATTTT. Its translation: CSVSQGVSNQPQHF.

Comment on this clonotype: A read error may be the cause here, since a much bigger clone is one base away. This chain joins TRBV3-1 and TRBJ1-2, with a weak D call TRBD1 (5 bases). The CDR3 has 17 residues. Germline V gene lookup returns CDR1 LGHDT and CDR2 YNNKEL (reference sequence). The CDR3 coding sequence is TGTGCCAGCACCCAAGCTTTATTCGGGGGATCTAACTATGGCTACACCTTC. Translating it yields CASTQALFGGSNYGYTF.

The chain employs TRBV27 and TRBJ1-4; TRBD1 matches 7 bases. The CDR3 is 14 amino acids. The ends lost 6 bases at V and 5 bases at J; junction bases unmatched: 6. Germline-derived CDR1 and CDR2 are MNHEY and SMNVEV (reference sequence). The CDR3, as DNA: TGTGCCAGCAGGACCGGGACAGTCAATGAAAAACTGTTTTTT. It is translated as CASRTGTVNEKLFF.

Written as DNA, the CDR3 is TGCGCCAGCAATAGCGGGAGCACCTCCCGGGAGACCCAGTACTTC. Its translation: CASNSGSTSRETQYF. V is TRBV5-1 and J is TRBJ2-5, with 9 positions matching TRBD2. J lost 5 bases, V lost 6 bases, and 11 bases had no gene match. This CDR3 region has 15 residues. Looked up from germline, CDR1 is SGHRS and CDR2 is YFSETQ.

There are many counts of this clonotype. This sequence joins TRBV12-3 or TRBV12-4 and TRBJ2-2; tentatively, D is TRBD2 (6 bases). Trimming pared 3 bases from V and 6 bases from J, leaving 14 bases between. CDR3 length: 15 residues. The CDR3 spells CASSLLSGSAGELFF. Here the CDR3 DNA reads TGTGCCAGCAGTTTGCTGAGCGGGTCGGCCGGGGAGCTGTTTTTT.

In its sample, this clonotype was seen a few times. The chain employs TRBV19 and TRBJ2-7; D possibly corresponds to TRBD1 (6 bases). Germline V CDR1 and CDR2: LNHDA, SQIVND (reference sequence). The CDR3 has 15 amino acids. V lost 4 bases and J 0 bases, leaving 13 bases between the germline ends. The CDR3: CASSTKTGHSYEQYF. The CDR3 DNA reads as TGTGCCAGTAGTACTAAGACGGGACACTCCTACGAGCAGTACTTC.

The sample holds many counts of this clonotype. V gene TRBV20-1 combines with J gene TRBJ2-5; 14 nucleotides line up with TRBD2. The CDR3 length is 13 residues. The trim removed 7 bases at V and 3 bases at J, leaving 1 base unmatched. Germline values: CDR1 DFQATT, CDR2 SNEGSKA (reference sequence). CDR3 in amino acids: CSETSGGEETQYF. As DNA, the CDR3 is TGCAGTGAGACTAGCGGGGGGGAAGAGACCCAGTACTTC.

CDR3 nucleotide sequence: TGTGCCAGCAGCTTGAGGGCCAACTATGGCTACACCTTC. Its translation is CASSLRANYGYTF. V and J are TRBV5-6 and TRBJ1-2; D is unresolved. The CDR3 has 13 amino acids. Trimming took off 1 base at V and 2 bases at J, with 6 bases between the two ends. Germline V gene sequence: CDR1 SGHDT, CDR2 YYEEEE. Complete variable domain (other parts from reference TRBV5-6 and TRBJ1-2): DAGVTQSPTHLIKTRGQQVTLRCSPKSGHDTVSWYQQALGQGPQFIFQYYEEEERQRGNFPDRFSGHQFPNYSSELNVNALLLGDSALYLCASSLRANYGYTFGSGTRLTVV.

There are a few counts of this clonotype. The chain uses TRBV12-3 or TRBV12-4 and TRBJ1-3, with D hard to call. This CDR3 spans 18 amino acids. The V end lost 0 bases, the J end lost 0 bases, and 15 bases lay between the germline ends. CDR3 amino acids: CASSLAREKRFSGNTIYF. The CDR3 DNA sequence: TGTGCCAGCAGTTTAGCGCGGGAAAAGCGATTCTCTGGAAACACCATATATTTT.

The sample holds a few counts of this clonotype. The V and J genes are TRBV10-3 and TRBJ1-2, with 7 positions matching TRBD1. Germline lookup yields CDR1 ENHRY and CDR2 SYGVKD. J was trimmed by 1 base and V by 6 bases; bases with no gene match: 8. This CDR3 region has 15 residues. The CDR3 DNA follows: TGTGCCATCAGGGGGACAGATTCGTTTAACTATGGCTACACCTTC. Its translation: CAIRGTDSFNYGYTF.

This clonotype occurred a few times. The rearrangement links TRBV15 to TRBJ2-5; D may be TRBD1 or TRBD2 (5 bases each). This CDR3 has 15 amino acids. From germline, CDR1 is LNHNV and CDR2 YYDKDF (reference sequence). The ends were cut back, 0 bases at V and 2 bases at J, with 10 bases in the middle. The CDR3, as DNA: TGTGCCACCAGCAGAGATGGGACGGCTCAAGAGACCCAGTACTTC. This translates into CATSRDGTAQETQYF.

This clonotype was detected only a few times. The chain has TRBV6-1 and TRBJ2-7, with D uncertain. The CDR3 totals 15 residues. In germline, CDR1 is MNHNS, CDR2 SASEGT. The V end was cut by 6 bases, the J end by 2 bases, with 17 bases between. CDR3 nucleotide sequence: TGTGCCAGCAGCCTCGCGAGTGGCGGACCCTACGAGCAGTACTTC. As protein: CASSLASGGPYEQYF.

This clonotype showed up many times. The chain links TRBV7-2 to TRBJ2-1, with a possible D match to TRBD1 (5 bases). The V gene's germline CDR1 is SGHTA and CDR2 FQGNSA. The CDR3 length is 13 residues. Trimming cost V 5 bases and J 5 bases, with 10 bases left between them. The CDR3 protein is CASSIDSDNEQFF. The DNA for the CDR3 is TGTGCCAGCAGCATCGACAGCGACAATGAGCAGTTCTTC.

V gene TRBV7-9 combines with J gene TRBJ1-1; the D is unclear. Germline V gene data show CDR1 as SEHNR and CDR2 as FQNEAQ (reference sequence). V gave up 1 base and J gave up 12 bases, with 18 bases separating them. The CDR3 has 14 residues. CDR3 region: CASSLGAGIVASFF. The CDR3 nucleotides are TGTGCCAGCAGCTTAGGTGCTGGGATCGTAGCTTCTTTCTTT.

This clonotype was seen at least ten times. This chain connects TRBV12-3 or TRBV12-4 to TRBJ1-4, with D perhaps matching TRBD1 (5 bases). This CDR3 is 12 amino acids long. The ends were cut back, 6 bases at V and 16 bases at J, with 18 bases in the middle. CDR3 sequence: CASSSRLTVAFF. CDR3 sequence (DNA): TGTGCCAGCAGCTCCCGACTGACAGTCGCGTTTTTT.

Notes on this clonotype: A much larger clone differs from this one at a single base, so this may be a read error. J is TRBJ1-3 and V is TRBV20-1, with a weak D call TRBD1 (5 bases). Germline V lookup: CDR1 DFQATT, CDR2 SNEGSKA (reference sequence). This CDR3 comprises 14 residues. CDR3 sequence: CTARDGAGINTIYF. In DNA, the CDR3 is TGCACTGCTAGAGATGGGGCAGGGATAAACACCATATATTTT.

This clonotype was counted ten times or more. V usage is TRBV7-2 and J usage is TRBJ2-7; D remains ambiguous. This CDR3 is 15 amino acids long. The germline V and J ends were trimmed by 5 bases and 1 base, with 15 bases remaining between them. CDR1 is SGHTA and CDR2 is FQGNSA in the germline V gene. CDR3 DNA sequence: TGTGCCAGCAGCCCCCAGACCACACCATCCTACGAGCAGTACTTC. Translating gives CASSPQTTPSYEQYF.

This clonotype was seen at least ten times. This sequence joins TRBV20-1 and TRBJ2-7; D is perhaps TRBD1 or TRBD2 (5 bases each). The V and J ends lost 6 bases and 13 bases respectively, with 25 bases between them. CDR1 and CDR2 from the germline V gene are DFQATT and SNEGSKA (reference sequence). The CDR3 has 13 amino acids. In nucleotides, the CDR3 is TGCAGTGCGACTGGGACCGGAGACCTGTCATATTACTTC. Protein: CSATGTGDLSYYF.

This chain uses TRBV15 with TRBJ2-7; 7 bases match TRBD2. This CDR3 has 19 residues. Germline V gene sequence: CDR1 LNHNV, CDR2 YYDKDF (reference sequence). V shed 1 base and J 2 bases; nucleotides not matched to a gene: 17. CDR3 in DNA: TGTGCCACCAGCAGAGCCCCTTGGGACCCTAGCGGCAGCACCTACGAGCAGTACTTC. This sequence encodes CATSRAPWDPSGSTYEQYF. Variable domain in full (rest from reference TRBV15 and TRBJ2-7): DAMVIQNPRYQVTQFGKPVTLSCSQTLNHNVMYWYQQKSSQAPKLLFHYYDKDFNNEADTPDNFQSRRPNTSFCFLDIRSPGLGDTAMYLCATSRAPWDPSGSTYEQYFGPGTRLTVT.